The entry below gives a single T cell receptor (beta chain) sequence along with its context. The data belong to a study of blood T cell repertoires in COVID-19. The method was immunoSEQ multiplex PCR; TCRdb's version includes in-frame clones alone and lacks a portion of them. This table has some 380,000 clones, 88% appearing once. The germline V and J ends were trimmed by 1 base and 7 bases, with 14 bases remaining between them. This CDR3 is 15 amino acids long. CDR1 is SEHNR, CDR2 FQNEAQ, per germline (reference sequence). This sequence was found in a woman aged 40 to 49 with acute COVID-19. The sample consisted of PBMCs or T cells enriched from blood (not recorded which). J is TRBJ2-1 and V is TRBV7-9; D remains ambiguous. The CDR3 DNA reads TGTGCCAGCAGCTTAGATGCAGGTTTGTTAAATGAGCAGTTCTTC. This codes for CASSLDAGLLNEQFF.